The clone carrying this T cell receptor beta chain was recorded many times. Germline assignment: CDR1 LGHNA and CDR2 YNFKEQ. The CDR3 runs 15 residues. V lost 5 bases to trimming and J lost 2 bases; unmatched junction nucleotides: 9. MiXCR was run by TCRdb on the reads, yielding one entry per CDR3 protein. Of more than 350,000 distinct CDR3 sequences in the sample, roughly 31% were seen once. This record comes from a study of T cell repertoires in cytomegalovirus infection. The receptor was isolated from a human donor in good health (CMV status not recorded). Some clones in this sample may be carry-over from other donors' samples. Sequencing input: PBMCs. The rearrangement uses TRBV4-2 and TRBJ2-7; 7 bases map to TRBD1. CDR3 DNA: TGTGCCAGCAGCACCCGGGACAGCGGACCCTACGAGCAGTACTTC. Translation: CASSTRDSGPYEQYF.